The 26 T cell receptor beta chains below all came from one sample that was sequenced in a study of blood T cell repertoires in COVID-19 (dated by TCRdb to 2018 to 2020). The method behind the library was the immunoSEQ multiplex PCR assay. In TCRdb, the immuneACCESS table is reduced to in-frame sequences with V and J assigned. These tables do not hold every clone; where another copy was compared, an unresolved V gene accounts for under half, and the others remain unexplained. In this sample the table shows some 350,000 clones, roughly 87% of which occur a single time. The top ten constitute about 3% of the sample. Source material: PBMCs or T cells enriched from blood (not recorded which). The receptors were sampled from a woman aged 30 to 39 who had recovered from COVID-19.

V gene TRBV28 combines with J gene TRBJ2-7; possibly TRBD2 for D (6 bases). Trimming removed 1 base from V and 7 bases from J, with 17 bases in between. The CDR3 is made up of 15 amino acids. Germline loops: CDR1 MDHEN, CDR2 SYDVKM. This chain's CDR3 is CASSLFAGIIGEQYF. The CDR3 DNA sequence: TGTGCCAGCAGTTTATTTGCGGGAATAATAGGGGAGCAGTACTTC.

This chain joins TRBV15 and TRBJ2-3, with a tentative D call TRBD2 (5 bases). Trimming took off 0 bases at V and 1 base at J, with 17 bases between the two ends. The CDR3 has 18 amino acids. Germline V gene lookup returns CDR1 LNHNV and CDR2 YYDKDF (reference sequence). For the CDR3, the DNA is TGTGCCACCAGCAGAGACCCGGGAAGCGGAGCCTGCACAGATACGCAGTATTTT. This codes for CATSRDPGSGACTDTQYF.

This sequence joins TRBV12-3 or TRBV12-4 and TRBJ1-1, with D possibly matching TRBD1 (5 bases). This CDR3 comprises 13 residues. V shed 3 bases and J shed 6 bases, with 11 bases lying between them. CDR3 in DNA: TGTGCCAGCAGTTTGGGGGGGACCCCTGAAGCTTTCTTT. This sequence encodes CASSLGGTPEAFF.

The CDR3: CASIGGRGTGELFF. In DNA, the CDR3 is TGTGCCAGTATCGGCGGGAGAGGTACCGGGGAGCTGTTTTTT. The chain recombines TRBV19 with TRBJ2-2; 7 bases are shared with TRBD2. The CDR3 contains 14 residues. V lost 7 bases, J lost 5 bases, and 7 bases stayed unmatched. Germline CDR1 is LNHDA and CDR2 is SQIVND (reference sequence).

This chain uses TRBV3-1 (or the pseudogene TRBV3-2) with TRBJ2-7; 7 nucleotides line up with TRBD1. The CDR3 loop spans 13 amino acids. The V gene end was trimmed by 6 bases and the J gene end by 2 bases; junction bases not matched to a gene: 4. CDR1 is LGHDT and CDR2 is YNNKEL in the germline V gene (reference sequence). CDR3 bases: TGTGCCAGCAGTCCGGGACAGACCTACGAGCAGTACTTC. Residues: CASSPGQTYEQYF.

The V and J genes are TRBV19 and TRBJ2-6, with D hard to call. Trimming took 5 bases from V and 0 from J, leaving 11 bases between them. The CDR3 spans 16 residues. Germline CDR1 LNHDA, CDR2 SQIVND (reference sequence). The CDR3 sequence: CASSSEAISGANVLTF. The DNA for the CDR3 is TGTGCCAGTAGTTCTGAAGCAATCTCTGGGGCCAACGTCCTGACTTTC.

The CDR3, as DNA: TGCGCCACCTCGGGAGGGATCGAGCAGTACTTC. As protein: CATSGGIEQYF. The rearrangement links TRBV10-2 to TRBJ2-7; TRBD2 agrees at 8 bases. Trimming cost V 10 bases and J 6 bases; bases outside gene matches: 5. Germline lookup yields CDR1 WSHSY and CDR2 SAAADI. The CDR3 has 11 residues.

This sequence joins TRBV27 and TRBJ2-7; no definite D call. There are 11 residues in the CDR3. CDR1 MNHEY and CDR2 SMNVEV come from the germline V gene (reference sequence). Trimming took off 4 bases at V and 7 bases at J, with 8 bases between the two ends. The CDR3 bases are TGTGCCAGCAGTTCCGTCACAGAGCAGTACTTC. Protein sequence: CASSSVTEQYF.

A few counts support this clone. The chain carries TRBV5-1 and TRBJ1-1; TRBD1 is a possible D gene (5 bases). This CDR3 contains 17 residues. Germline values: CDR1 SGHRS, CDR2 YFSETQ. V was pared by 6 bases and J by 3 bases, with 24 bases between. The CDR3 DNA sequence: TGCGCCAGCAACCCCGTGCAGGGTTTTCCGGGGGACACTGAAGCTTTCTTT. This sequence encodes CASNPVQGFPGDTEAFF.

The chain is built from TRBV20-1 and TRBJ2-1; unclear D gene. Deletions cut 1 base from V and 9 bases from J, with 4 bases between. The CDR3 totals 10 residues. Germline values: CDR1 DFQATT, CDR2 SNEGSKA (reference sequence). CDR3 sequence: CSARAGEQFF. The CDR3 region has the DNA TGCAGTGCTAGAGCGGGTGAGCAGTTCTTC.

The CDR3 region has the DNA TGCGCCAGCAGTGATGGTAGGACAGGGCATATGAGGCAGTACTTC. Translating it yields CASSDGRTGHMRQYF. This chain joins TRBV10-2 and TRBJ2-7; 8 bases agree with TRBD1. CDR1 and CDR2 (germline): WSHSY, SAAADI. V lost 3 bases and J lost 9; bases outside the gene matches: 13. This CDR3 comprises 15 residues.

This rearrangement joins TRBV11-2 to TRBJ1-5; no clear D gene. Germline CDR1 SGHAT, CDR2 FQNNGV. The CDR3 has 13 amino acids. V lost 5 bases and J 4 bases, leaving 9 bases between the germline ends. The CDR3 DNA follows: TGTGCCAGCAGCGAGGGAAGGAATCAGCCCCAGCATTTT. Protein product: CASSEGRNQPQHF.

This chain uses TRBV6-1 with TRBJ1-5, with 8 bases identical to TRBD1. Germline V CDR1 and CDR2: MNHNS, SASEGT. CDR3 length: 14 residues. The ends lost 2 bases at V and 7 bases at J; junction bases unmatched: 4. The CDR3 loop reads CASSEMAGGQPQHF. In DNA form, the CDR3 reads TGTGCCAGCAGTGAAATGGCAGGGGGCCAGCCCCAGCATTTT.

The chain has TRBV7-2 and TRBJ1-5; D is possibly TRBD1 (5 bases). CDR3 length: 15 amino acids. V lost 4 bases, J lost 2 bases, and 12 bases lay in between. Germline V gives CDR1 SGHTA, CDR2 FQGNSA. Here the CDR3 DNA reads TGTGCCAGCAGCTCGTGGGGCGGGGGCAATCAGCCCCAGCATTTT. Encoded protein: CASSSWGGGNQPQHF.

The chain has TRBV27 and TRBJ2-1, with D perhaps TRBD2 (6 bases). V lost 7 bases and J lost 0, with 10 bases in between. The CDR3 totals 14 residues. Germline CDR1 and CDR2: MNHEY and SMNVEV (reference sequence). The CDR3 nucleotides are TGTGCCAGCAACGACGGGAGCTCCTACAATGAGCAGTTCTTC. Residues: CASNDGSSYNEQFF.

The sample holds a few counts of this clone. The chain joins TRBV19 to TRBJ1-6; 7 bases fit TRBD1. Losses at the gene ends were 7 bases for V and 8 bases for J; bases not matched to a gene: 5. CDR1 and CDR2 (germline): LNHDA, SQIVND (reference sequence). The CDR3 extends over 13 amino acids. The CDR3 protein is CASTEGADSPLHF. CDR3 DNA sequence: TGTGCCAGTACAGAGGGGGCGGATTCACCCCTCCACTTT.

Here the CDR3 DNA reads TGTGCCAGCAGCCCGCGACAGGCTGAAAAACTGTTTTTT. Protein sequence: CASSPRQAEKLFF. V gene TRBV7-8 combines with J gene TRBJ1-4, with a weak D call TRBD1 (6 bases). V gave up 5 bases and J gave up 7 bases, with 11 bases separating them. The CDR3 runs to 13 residues. Germline CDR1 is SGHVS and CDR2 is FQNEAQ.

The chain recombines TRBV30 with TRBJ1-2; D remains unclear. CDR1 is GTSNPN, CDR2 SVGIG, per germline (reference sequence). This CDR3 is built from 10 residues. Between the trimmed V and J ends, which lost 8 bases and 0 bases, there was a span of 4 bases. Here the CDR3 DNA reads TGTGCCACGGCTAACTATGGCTACACCTTC. As protein: CATANYGYTF.

For the CDR3, the DNA is TGCGCCAGCAGTCGTTCCGGACTAGCGGCCGATGAGCAGTTCTTC. Amino acid sequence: CASSRSGLAADEQFF. J is TRBJ2-1 and V is TRBV5-1; TRBD2 matches at 10 bases. Germline V gives CDR1 SGHRS, CDR2 YFSETQ. The trim removed 5 bases at V and 8 bases at J, leaving 10 bases unmatched. This CDR3 contains 15 residues.

This chain uses TRBV7-8 with TRBJ1-2; D is unclear. CDR1 is SGHVS, CDR2 FQNEAQ, per germline. Deletions cut 0 bases from V and 6 bases from J, with 5 bases between. The length of the CDR3 is 12 residues. Written as DNA, the CDR3 is TGTGCCAGCAGCTTAGCGAGGGATGGCTACACCTTC. Protein: CASSLARDGYTF. The full variable domain, with the rest looked up from reference TRBV7-8 and TRBJ1-2, is GAGVSQSPRYKVAKRGQDVALRCDPISGHVSLFWYQQALGQGPEFLTYFQNEAQLDKSGLPSDRFFAERPEGSVSTLKIQRTQQEDSAVYLCASSLARDGYTFGSGTRLTVV.

This rearrangement joins TRBV19 to TRBJ2-1; 8 bases are shared with TRBD2. With 6 bases clipped from V and 10 bases from J, the junction kept 14 bases outside the gene matches. Looked up from germline, CDR1 is LNHDA and CDR2 is SQIVND (reference sequence). This CDR3 has 15 residues. CDR3 loop: CASRTSGSSSREQFF. The CDR3 coding sequence is TGTGCCAGTAGAACGAGCGGGAGCTCGTCGCGGGAGCAGTTCTTC.

The chain is built from TRBV3-1 (or the pseudogene TRBV3-2) and TRBJ2-3; D is unresolved. This CDR3 has 12 amino acids. Trimming removed 4 bases from V and 7 bases from J, with 9 bases in between. In germline, CDR1 is LGHDT, CDR2 YNNKEL (reference sequence). This CDR3 is CASSPNLNTQYF. The DNA for the CDR3 is TGTGCCAGCAGCCCCAACTTAAATACGCAGTATTTT.

The chain links TRBV19 to TRBJ2-3; a possible D gene is TRBD1 (6 bases). Germline-derived CDR1 and CDR2 are LNHDA and SQIVND (reference sequence). V was pared by 3 bases and J by 5 bases, with 18 bases between. This CDR3 has 16 amino acids. The chain's CDR3 is CASSIWTGPRGDTQYF. The DNA of the CDR3 is TGTGCCAGTAGTATTTGGACCGGGCCCAGGGGAGATACGCAGTATTTT.

The rearrangement joins TRBV7-2 to TRBJ1-6, with 9 bases fitting TRBD1. Per the germline V gene, CDR1 is SGHTA and CDR2 is FQGNSA. The length of the CDR3 is 18 residues. Trimming took 1 base from V and 2 from J; bases not matched to a gene: 6. CDR3 residues: CASSLGTRDRAYNSPLHF. The CDR3, as DNA: TGTGCCAGCAGCTTAGGAACTCGGGACAGGGCCTATAATTCACCCCTCCACTTT.

The gene calls are TRBV10-3 and TRBJ1-5, with TRBD1 matching 10 bases. The CDR3 is 14 residues long. CDR1 is ENHRY, CDR2 SYGVKD, per germline. V dropped 3 bases and J dropped 5; count of bases not matched to a gene: 1. This chain's CDR3 is CAISDGTGDQPQHF. The CDR3 DNA reads TGTGCCATCAGTGACGGGACAGGGGATCAGCCCCAGCATTTT.

The chain uses TRBV13 and TRBJ2-5, with 7 positions matching TRBD2. This CDR3 has 17 amino acids. V dropped 4 bases and J dropped 4; count of bases not matched to a gene: 15. The germline CDR1 and CDR2 sequences are PRHDT and FYEKMQ (reference sequence). This chain's CDR3 is CASSWREGTGLGETQYF. The CDR3 DNA sequence: TGTGCCAGCAGCTGGAGGGAGGGGACCGGACTGGGAGAGACCCAGTACTTC. Using reference TRBV13 and TRBJ2-5 for the parts outside the CDR3, the full variable domain is AAGVIQSPRHLIKEKRETATLKCYPIPRHDTVYWYQQGPGQDPQFLISFYEKMQSDKGSIPDRFSAQQFSDYHSELNMSSLELGDSALYFCASSWREGTGLGETQYFGPGTRLLVL.